The entry below describes one T cell receptor (beta chain). Its target is unknown. Germline lookup yields CDR1 SGHAT and CDR2 FQNNGV. The CDR3 has 16 amino acids. Trimming pared 0 bases from V and 7 bases from J, leaving 15 bases between. The data derive from a study of shared clonotypes between healthy human individuals. General observations from the study: Clonotypes not shared had lower generation probabilities than those common to all four donors.

Each donor was a Caucasian adult residing in Nashville, Tennessee. Here immunoSEQ multiplex PCR was the method, and the copy in TCRdb shows in-frame clones only, minus some. The table lists just over 2,000,000 clones, 95% of them singletons, with under 0.15% in the top ten. Sequencing input: naive CD4+ T cells sorted from blood. As for subset: CD45RA+ positively selected. This TCR derives from a man aged 18 to 30 in good health. V gene TRBV11-2 combines with J gene TRBJ1-4; D possibly corresponds to TRBD1 (6 bases). CDR3 DNA sequence: TGTGCCAGCAGCTTAGATGGAGGGGGATGGGGTGAAAAACTGTTTTTT. Translated: CASSLDGGGWGEKLFF. The full variable domain, with the rest looked up from reference TRBV11-2 and TRBJ1-4, is EAGVAQSPRYKIIEKRQSVAFWCNPISGHATLYWYQQILGQGPKLLIQFQNNGVVDDSQLPKDRFSAERLKGVDSTLKIQPAKLEDSAVYLCASSLDGGGWGEKLFFGSGTQLSVL.